Listed here are 26 T cell receptor beta chains from one sample, sequenced in a study of metastatic and nonmetastatic thyroid tumors. TCRdb reassembled clones from the PCR reads with MiXCR. The top ten hold about 3.6% of the sample, which has about 92,000 clones, under 15% seen once. No patient received treatment before thyroid surgery. The specimen was blood. The receptors derive from a female donor with papillary thyroid cancer or a benign thyroid nodule (not recorded which). Some clones in this sample may be carry-over from other donors' samples.

In its sample, this clone was seen many times. The junction differs from germline at one of its ends, possibly a read error. The genes are TRBV7-7 and TRBJ2-5, with a possible D match to TRBD1 (7 bases). Germline-derived CDR1 and CDR2 are SSHAT and FNYEAQ (reference sequence). This CDR3 contains 15 residues. The CDR3 DNA reads as TGTGCTAGCAGCTCCTTCCCAGGGGGGCAGGAGACCCAGTACTTC. Its translation is CASSSFPGGQETQYF.

There are many counts of this clone. The rearrangement links TRBV2 to TRBJ1-1, with D unclear. V dropped 7 bases and J dropped 1 base, with 13 bases sitting between them. This CDR3 is 14 amino acids long. The V gene's germline CDR1 is SNHLY and CDR2 FYNNEI. In nucleotides, the CDR3 is TGTGCCAGCATTTTCACCGAGGGGAACACTGAAGCTTTCTTT. Residues: CASIFTEGNTEAFF.

In the case of this clone: The germline gene is not matched at one end of the junction; a read error may be the cause. V usage is TRBV28 and J usage is TRBJ2-7; no firm D call. Germline CDR1 reads MDHEN; CDR2 reads SYDVKM. The length of the CDR3 is 13 residues. In DNA form, the CDR3 reads TGTGCCAGTCTCAGTACGGATACCTACGAGCATTACTTC. Translating gives CASLSTDTYEHYF. Combining the CDR3 with reference TRBV28 and TRBJ2-7 gives the whole variable domain DVKVTQSSRYLVKRTGEKVFLECVQDMDHENMFWYRQDPGLGLRLIYFSYDVKMKEKGDIPEGYSVSREKKERFSLILESASTNQTSMYLCASLSTDTYEHYFGPGTRLTVT.

This clone was counted at least ten times. The chain uses TRBV20-1 and TRBJ2-7; 12 nucleotides align to TRBD1. The junction had 4 bases not matched to a gene; V was cut back by 2 bases and J by 2 bases. This CDR3 spans 15 amino acids. Per germline, CDR1 DFQATT and CDR2 SNEGSKA (reference sequence). This CDR3 reads CSARSGTGGAYEQYF. The CDR3 DNA reads as TGCAGTGCTAGATCCGGGACAGGGGGCGCCTACGAGCAGTACTTC.

This clone showed up just a few times. Given a much more abundant clone one base away, this may be a read error. The rearrangement uses TRBV27 and TRBJ2-6; D perhaps matches TRBD2 (6 bases). The V gene's germline CDR1 is MNHEY and CDR2 SMNVEV (reference sequence). With 2 bases removed from V and 4 bases from J, the gap between germline ends came to 6 bases. The CDR3 extends over 14 amino acids. The CDR3 DNA is TGTGCCAGCAGTTTAGCGGGGGGGGCCAACGTCCTGACTTTC. Its protein product is CASSLAGGANVLTF.

This clone was counted ten times or more. V usage is TRBV29-1 and J usage is TRBJ2-7; 9 nucleotides agree with TRBD1. Per germline, CDR1 SQVTM and CDR2 ANQGSEA. This CDR3 spans 13 amino acids. The V segment lost 5 bases and the J segment 9 bases; nucleotides outside the gene matches: 11. The CDR3 sequence: CSVRTGDSPRQYF. Written as DNA, the CDR3 is TGCAGCGTTAGGACAGGGGATTCCCCTCGGCAGTACTTC.

This clone was detected many times. This chain connects TRBV5-1 to TRBJ1-2; TRBD1 agrees at 8 bases. V lost 0 bases, J lost 5 bases, and 6 bases stayed unmatched. CDR1 is SGHRS and CDR2 is YFSETQ in the germline V gene. The length of the CDR3 is 15 residues. The CDR3 region has the DNA TGCGCCAGCAGCTTGGGGCCGGGACAGGCTTATGGCTACACCTTC. Encoded protein: CASSLGPGQAYGYTF.

At least ten counts were recorded for this clone. The chain's CDR3 is CASSQRDTQPRETQYF. CDR3 nucleotides: TGTGCCAGCAGCCAACGGGACACTCAGCCGAGGGAGACCCAGTACTTC. The chain recombines TRBV7-9 with TRBJ2-5, with D perhaps matching TRBD1 (6 bases). CDR3 length: 16 amino acids. Germline CDR1 and CDR2: SEHNR and FQNEAQ (reference sequence). With 5 bases removed from V and 5 bases from J, the gap between germline ends came to 21 bases.

Comment on this clone: Relative to the germline gene, one junction end is altered; a read error may explain this. The J gene is TRBJ1-2, the V gene TRBV5-4; unclear D gene. The CDR3 contains 14 residues. Per germline, CDR1 SGHNT and CDR2 YYREEE (reference sequence). The CDR3 loop reads CASRLDANLNGYTF. The CDR3 coding sequence is TGTGCCAGCAGATTGGATGCTAACCTTAATGGCTACACCTTC. Full variable domain (missing parts from reference TRBV5-4 and TRBJ1-2): ETGVTQSPTHLIKTRGQQVTLRCSSQSGHNTVSWYQQALGQGPQFIFQYYREEENGRGNFPPRFSGLQFPNYSSELNVNALELDDSALYLCASRLDANLNGYTFGSGTRLTVV.

This clone has a count of ten or more. The rearrangement links TRBV7-8 to TRBJ1-5; D unresolved. Germline V gene lookup returns CDR1 SGHVS and CDR2 FQNEAQ. Trimming took 5 bases from V and 5 from J, leaving 7 bases between them. The CDR3 totals 12 residues. CDR3 residues: CASSPGDQPQHF. For the CDR3, the DNA is TGTGCCAGCAGCCCCGGGGATCAGCCCCAGCATTTT. The full variable domain, in which reference TRBV7-8 and TRBJ1-5 provide the parts outside the CDR3, is GAGVSQSPRYKVAKRGQDVALRCDPISGHVSLFWYQQALGQGPEFLTYFQNEAQLDKSGLPSDRFFAERPEGSVSTLKIQRTQQEDSAVYLCASSPGDQPQHFGDGTRLSIL.

This clone has ten or more counts. This sequence joins TRBV3-1 and TRBJ2-7, with a weak D call TRBD1 (5 bases). CDR3 length equals 12 residues. Germline CDR1 reads LGHDT; CDR2 reads YNNKEL (reference sequence). Trimming stripped 7 bases from V and 2 bases from J, with 9 bases between. CDR3 nucleotide sequence: TGTGCCAGCATGGGGCCGGCCTACGAGCAGTACTTC. It specifies CASMGPAYEQYF.

This clone was seen many times. V usage is TRBV6-2 or TRBV6-3 and J usage is TRBJ1-2; D perhaps matches TRBD1 (5 bases). The germline CDR1 and CDR2 sequences are MNHEY and SVGEGT. This CDR3 has 15 residues. Trimming stripped 6 bases from V and 0 bases from J, with 14 bases between. The CDR3 loop is CASRIRDAANYGYTF. CDR3 DNA: TGTGCCAGCAGGATTAGGGACGCCGCTAACTATGGCTACACCTTC.

The chain employs TRBV5-4 and TRBJ2-6; no clear D. CDR3 length: 16 amino acids. From germline, CDR1 is SGHNT and CDR2 YYREEE (reference sequence). V lost 1 base, J lost 0 bases, and 8 bases lay in between. The CDR3 spells CASSLPSVSGANVLTF. The DNA for the CDR3 is TGTGCCAGCAGCTTGCCCTCAGTCTCTGGGGCCAACGTCCTGACTTTC.

This clone appeared a few times. A much larger clone is a single base away; this may be a read error. This sample also contains other DNA sequences that code for the same CDR3. This chain's CDR3 is CASSLTAGLAGETQYF. The CDR3 DNA reads TGTGCCAGCAGCTTAACCGCTGGACTAGCGGGAGAGACCCAGTACTTC. The chain combines TRBV7-3 with TRBJ2-5; the match to TRBD2 covers 11 bases. The germline gives CDR1 SGHTA, CDR2 FQGTGA. Germline trimming cut 0 bases from V and 4 bases from J; bases unmatched to any gene: 4. The CDR3 runs to 16 residues.

A few counts support this clone. A read error may explain this, as a much larger clone is one base away. This sequence joins TRBV29-1 and TRBJ1-4, with TRBD1 matching over 8 bases. V shed 2 bases, J shed 6 bases, and the junction held 8 bases outside the gene matches. The germline gives CDR1 SQVTM, CDR2 ANQGSEA. The CDR3 has 15 residues. Here the CDR3 reads CSVEFSGTGYEKLFF. DNA of the CDR3: TGCAGCGTTGAATTCTCCGGGACAGGTTATGAAAAACTGTTTTTT.

This clone was counted between two and nine times. The chain combines TRBV6-2 or TRBV6-3 with TRBJ1-2; D remains ambiguous. Germline CDR1 and CDR2: MNHEY and SVGEGT. The ends were cut back, 10 bases at V and 8 bases at J, with 14 bases in the middle. This CDR3 region has 11 residues. CDR3 in DNA: TGTGCCATCGGCCTCATTGGGGGCTACACCTTC. Translation: CAIGLIGGYTF.

The chain couples TRBV3-1 to TRBJ2-3, with a possible D match to TRBD1 (5 bases). The germline V gene encodes CDR1 LGHDT and CDR2 YNNKEL (reference sequence). Trimming stripped 4 bases from V and 6 bases from J, with 17 bases between. The CDR3 sequence is 15 residues long. CDR3 region: CASSPDSLRADTQYF. As DNA, the CDR3 is TGTGCCAGCAGCCCCGACAGTCTCAGGGCGGATACGCAGTATTTT.

Details on this clone: This may be a read error, as it is one base from a much larger clone. The V call is TRBV11-3, the J call TRBJ2-3; D gene uncertain. This CDR3 has 12 amino acids. Germline assignment: CDR1 SGHNT and CDR2 YENEEA. The CDR3 region is CASSFGTATQYF. CDR3 in DNA: TGTGCCAGCAGCTTCGGCACAGCTACGCAGTATTTT.

This chain connects TRBV20-1 to TRBJ2-7; a weak D match, TRBD2 (6 bases). V lost 6 bases and J lost 4, with 19 bases in between. This CDR3 has 14 amino acids. Per the germline V gene, CDR1 is DFQATT and CDR2 is SNEGSKA (reference sequence). CDR3 coding DNA: TGCAGTGCCGTTAAAACGACTAGAAAGTACGAGCAGTACTTC. It is translated as CSAVKTTRKYEQYF.

This clone was observed at least ten times. This chain connects TRBV6-6 to TRBJ1-1; D is undetermined. The V end lost 2 bases, the J end lost 2 bases, and 15 bases lay between the germline ends. The CDR3 has 16 residues. Per the germline V gene, CDR1 is MNHNY and CDR2 is SVGAGI (reference sequence). For the CDR3, the DNA is TGTGCCAGCAGTTACCTTCGGGCCCCGGCCAACACTGAAGCTTTCTTT. Residues: CASSYLRAPANTEAFF.

The chain has TRBV10-3 and TRBJ2-5; no firm D call. The CDR3 is made up of 13 amino acids. Germline lookup yields CDR1 ENHRY and CDR2 SYGVKD. V was trimmed by 3 bases and J by 0 bases, leaving 5 bases between them. DNA of the CDR3: TGTGCCATCAGTGACGGGTACCAAGAGACCCAGTACTTC. It translates to CAISDGYQETQYF.

For this clone: An end of the junction does not agree with germline; a read error may underlie this. The rearrangement joins TRBV27 to TRBJ2-7; no clear D. CDR1 MNHEY and CDR2 SMNVEV come from the germline V gene (reference sequence). The CDR3 is made up of 15 amino acids. The DNA for the CDR3 is TGTGCCAGCAGGGGTCATGGGCCGATATCCTACGAGCGGTACTTC. Its protein product is CASRGHGPISYERYF.

This clone was observed many times. The chain couples TRBV5-1 to TRBJ2-1; D is ambiguous. Germline V lookup: CDR1 SGHRS, CDR2 YFSETQ. The CDR3 loop spans 15 amino acids. Trimming removed 0 bases at V and 1 base at J, with 8 bases between. As DNA, the CDR3 is TGCGCCAGCAGCTTGGAGGCAGCATCCTACAATGAGCAGTTCTTC. It yields the protein CASSLEAASYNEQFF.

As for this clone: A much larger clone differs from this one at a single base, so this may be a read error. The chain links TRBV5-1 to TRBJ2-7, with 10 bases lining up with TRBD1. V was pared by 3 bases and J by 2 bases, with 5 bases of the junction left unmatched. The CDR3 covers 15 residues. Looked up from germline, CDR1 is SGHRS and CDR2 is YFSETQ. The chain's CDR3 is CASSSEGTGAYEQYF. The CDR3 DNA reads TGCGCCAGCAGCTCGGAGGGGACAGGGGCCTACGAGCAGTACTTC.

This clone has only one observation. An end of the junction differs from the germline gene, which may be a read error. This chain joins TRBV9 and TRBJ2-2; the D gene is possibly TRBD2 (6 bases). Per the germline V gene, CDR1 is SGDLS and CDR2 is YYNGEE. The CDR3 covers 13 residues. The CDR3: CASSVGRAGDLFF. The CDR3 DNA reads as TGTGCCAGCAGCGTAGGGAGGGCCGGGGATCTGTTTTTT.

This clone was seen a few times. The chain couples TRBV28 to TRBJ2-7; 7 positions match TRBD1. V gave up 8 bases and J gave up 2 bases; unmatched junction bases: 12. This CDR3 is 15 amino acids long. CDR1 MDHEN and CDR2 SYDVKM come from the germline V gene. The CDR3 sequence is CASRRGRGSPYEQYF. Written as DNA, the CDR3 is TGTGCCAGCCGCAGGGGCAGGGGGTCCCCCTACGAGCAGTACTTC.